In this sample, the clone carrying this T cell receptor beta chain turned up many times. As yet, its antigen is unknown. The entry originates in a study of T cells in Graves' hyperthyroidism and ophthalmopathy. Study findings and constraints: A 13 V-J signature model discriminated ophthalmopathy versus stable hyperthyroidism.

There were TCR beta CDR3 regions amplified from RNA transcripts. HTBI primers drove first-round RT-PCR of the TCR CDR3. From the multiplex PCR reads, TCRdb called clonotypes with MiXCR, one entry per CDR3 protein. The table has fewer than 600,000 distinct CDR3 sequences, roughly 14% seen once. Germline V gene lookup returns CDR1 LGHDT and CDR2 YNNKEL (reference sequence). The V segment lost 0 bases and the J segment 3 bases; nucleotides outside the gene matches: 9. The CDR3 totals 18 residues. It was considered stable Graves' hyperthyroidism when ophthalmopathy did not progress within 18 months. This chain links TRBV3-1 with TRBJ2-5; the match to TRBD2 covers 11 bases. This receptor was identified in a woman aged 18-35 years with Graves' hyperthyroidism. Sequenced: blood. CDR3 residues: CASSQDLFGTSGEETQYF. The CDR3 DNA reads TGTGCCAGCAGCCAAGATCTATTTGGGACTAGCGGAGAAGAGACCCAGTACTTC.